This T cell receptor (beta chain) was sequenced for a study of blood T cell repertoires in COVID-19. The wider study: Both acute and convalescent COVID-19 samples were obtained from the United States, Italy and Spain. From T cells, B-cell-depleted T cells, or PBMCs came the material, which was cDNA or gDNA.

In the authors' workflow: Nucleated cell counts were estimated from reference gene primer amplification. Sequenced by immunoSEQ multiplex PCR; TCRdb stores in-frame clones only, minus some. D and trimming come from the DNA, and the V and J calls and clone size come from that table. Here the sample spans 210,000 or so clones, more than 70% being singletons. With 0 bases removed from V and 3 bases from J, the gap between germline ends came to 5 bases. From germline, CDR1 is SQVTM and CDR2 ANQGSEA. The CDR3 is 12 residues long. Input material: peripheral blood. The sequence was obtained from a middle-aged woman who had recovered from COVID-19. The rearrangement links TRBV29-1 to TRBJ1-2; D ambiguous. The chain's CDR3 is CSVEDRHYGYTF. In DNA form, the CDR3 reads TGCAGCGTTGAAGACCGTCACTATGGCTACACCTTC.